This T cell receptor beta chain was sequenced during a study of blood T cells in healthy people across ages. The CDR3 runs 14 residues. Trimming removed 4 bases at V and 1 base at J, with 10 bases between. CDR1 MNHNY and CDR2 SVGAGI come from the germline V gene (reference sequence). The donors, all healthy, were Caucasians living in Russia, aged roughly 6 to 100. Sample-barcoded 5' priming and a J-beta primer mix drove a second PCR of roughly 7 to 11 cycles. Every cDNA molecule bore a tag from a template-switch adaptor containing 12 random nucleotides. MiXCR, applied by TCRdb to the 5' RACE reads, yields one record per CDR3 protein. Of around 750,000 distinct CDR3 sequences in the sample, less than 70% were seen once.

What was sequenced was blood. This chain joins TRBV6-6 and TRBJ1-1; D gene unclear. The clonotype comes from a man at least 80 years old in good health. This CDR3 reads CASSSRMENTEAFF. CDR3 bases: TGTGCCAGCAGTTCCAGGATGGAGAACACTGAAGCTTTCTTT.